This TCR beta chain stems from a study of OX40 agonist ivuxolimab in advanced cancers. Study background: The study reported partial responses in three patients: one hepatocellular carcinoma, two cutaneous melanoma.

Sequencing used immunoSEQ multiplex PCR; TCRdb keeps in-frame clones, though not all of them. The sample lists about 11,000 clones; more than 60% were seen once. The CDR3 has 16 amino acids. Unmatched junction bases numbered 3, after V lost 1 base and J lost 0 bases. The germline V gene has CDR1 MGHRA and CDR2 YSYEKL. A history of autoimmune disease or systemic immunosuppression excluded patients. Study-wide points: The 0.1-3.0 mg/kg partial responders had among the lowest clonal expansion.

About this clone: Antigen specificity is unknown.

The TCR originated in an adult with an advanced solid tumor such as melanoma, head and neck, liver or kidney cancer. The specimen comprised CD4+ or CD8+ T cells sorted from blood, sampled in a trial of the OX40 agonist ivuxolimab. The chain joins TRBV4-1 to TRBJ1-5, with 7 bases matching TRBD1. The CDR3 reads CASSQATGISNQPQHF. Here the CDR3 DNA reads TGCGCCAGCAGCCAAGCGACAGGGATTAGCAATCAGCCCCAGCATTTT.